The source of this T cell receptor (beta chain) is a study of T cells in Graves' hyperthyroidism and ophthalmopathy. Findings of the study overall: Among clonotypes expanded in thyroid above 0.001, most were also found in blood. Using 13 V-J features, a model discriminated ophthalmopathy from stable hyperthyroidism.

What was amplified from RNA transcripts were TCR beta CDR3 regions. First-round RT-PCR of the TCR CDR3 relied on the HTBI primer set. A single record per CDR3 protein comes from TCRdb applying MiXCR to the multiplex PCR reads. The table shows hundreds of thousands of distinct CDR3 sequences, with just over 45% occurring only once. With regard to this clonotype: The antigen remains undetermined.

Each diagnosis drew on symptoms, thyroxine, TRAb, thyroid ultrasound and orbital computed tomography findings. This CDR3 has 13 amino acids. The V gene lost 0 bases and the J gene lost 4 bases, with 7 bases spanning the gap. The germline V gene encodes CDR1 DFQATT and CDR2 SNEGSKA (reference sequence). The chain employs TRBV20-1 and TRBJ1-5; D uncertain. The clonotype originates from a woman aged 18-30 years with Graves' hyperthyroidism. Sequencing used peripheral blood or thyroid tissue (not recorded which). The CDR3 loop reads CSARDLRNQPQHF. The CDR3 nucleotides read TGCAGTGCTAGAGATCTACGGAATCAGCCCCAGCATTTT.